This T cell receptor beta chain was found in a study of blood T cell repertoires in COVID-19. Overall study: Both acute and convalescent COVID-19 samples were obtained from the United States, Italy and Spain. The cDNA or gDNA used as material had been derived from T cells, B-cell-depleted T cells, or PBMCs.

The authors' processing: The assay estimated nucleated cells by amplifying reference gene primers. The table came from immunoSEQ multiplex PCR; TCRdb's copy has only in-frame clones and leaves some out. D and trimming come from the DNA, and the V and J calls and clone size come from that table. The table has roughly 78,000 clones, more than 75% seen once. The TCR originated in a woman aged 60-75 years with acute or convalescent COVID-19. The source material was peripheral blood.

The CDR3 DNA is TGTGCCACCAGCAGAGATCAGGTGGCAGGAAACAATCAGCCCCAGCATTTT. It is translated as CATSRDQVAGNNQPQHF. The J gene is TRBJ1-5, the V gene TRBV15, with D unclear. The germline CDR1 and CDR2 sequences are LNHNV and YYDKDF (reference sequence). The ends were cut back, 0 bases at V and 3 bases at J, with 15 bases in the middle. The CDR3 consists of 17 residues.